These T cell receptor beta chains were read from a single sample in a study of cytomegalovirus exposure and HLA in healthy donors. The assay was immunoSEQ multiplex PCR, and TCRdb's table has in-frame clones only and misses some. This sample has 100,000 to 120,000 clones; approximately 79% occur once, and the top ten carry around 6.9%. The sequencing sample was made of PBMCs. These receptor sequences come from a man aged 25 to 40 in good health and CMV-seropositive. CDR3s include the opening cysteine and the closing phenylalanine or tryptophan. The D gene is left open where the match is weak. Where a row states a size, it is once, few, many or the class of an expanded clone; other rows omit it.

TRBV19	15	NA	TRBD1	TRBJ2-5	CASSIAHRGQETQYF	TGTGCCAGTAGTATAGCTCACAGGGGTCAAGAGACCCAGTACTTC
TRBV2	15	NA	NA	TRBJ2-1	CASRDGRGRGNEQFF	TGTGCCAGCAGAGACGGAAGGGGCAGGGGAAATGAGCAGTTCTTC
TRBV2	12	NA	NA	TRBJ1-2	CASSAEAYGYTF	TGTGCCAGCAGTGCCGAAGCCTATGGCTACACCTTC
TRBV25-1	13	NA	TRBD1	TRBJ2-7	CASTGTGADEQYF	TGTGCCAGCACTGGGACAGGGGCGGACGAGCAGTACTTC
TRBV10-3	11	NA	NA	TRBJ2-1	CAISGIQEQFF	TGTGCCATCAGTGGTATTCAGGAGCAGTTCTTC
TRBV15	14	once	NA	TRBJ2-1	CATSRDKGLGEQFF	TGTGCCACCAGCAGAGACAAGGGGTTGGGTGAGCAGTTCTTC
TRBV4-1	14	NA	TRBD2	TRBJ2-5	CASSQVAGGETQYF	TGCGCCAGCAGCCAAGTCGCGGGGGGTGAGACCCAGTACTTC
TRBV7-8	16	NA	TRBD1	TRBJ1-3	CASSLDRGAGGNTIYF	TGTGCCAGCAGCTTAGACAGGGGCGCAGGTGGAAACACCATATATTTT
TRBV11-3	16	NA	NA	TRBJ2-5	CASSSSVTDYSETQYF	TGTGCCAGCAGTTCAAGTGTCACGGACTATTCGGAGACCCAGTACTTC
TRBV6-1	15	NA	TRBD1	TRBJ1-3	CASSPRDSSGNTIYF	TGTGCCAGCAGTCCAAGGGACAGCTCTGGAAACACCATATATTTT
TRBV6-1	16	NA	TRBD1	TRBJ2-3	CASSGDRGLRTDTQYF	TGTGCCAGCAGTGGCGACAGGGGGCTTCGCACAGATACGCAGTATTTT
TRBV5-4	15	NA	TRBD1	TRBJ1-6	CASSPGQNLNSPLHF	TGTGCCAGCAGCCCGGGACAGAACCTGAATTCACCCCTCCACTTT
TRBV7-2	18	NA	NA	TRBJ1-2	CASSLAPLQLVTPYGYTF	TGTGCCAGCAGCTTAGCCCCCCTACAGCTGGTCACCCCCTATGGCTACACCTTC
TRBV29-1	13	NA	NA	TRBJ2-5	CSVAGVLGETQYF	TGCAGCGTTGCCGGGGTCCTAGGGGAGACCCAGTACTTC
TRBV7-2	15	NA	NA	TRBJ2-1	CASSSIASSYNEQFF	TGTGCCAGCAGCTCTATCGCGAGCTCCTACAATGAGCAGTTCTTC
TRBV5-1	15	NA	NA	TRBJ2-5	CASSYRTAPGETQYF	TGCGCCAGCAGCTACCGGACAGCACCAGGGGAGACCCAGTACTTC
TRBV5-1	16	once	NA	TRBJ1-1	CASSLDGVGLGTEAFF	TGCGCCAGCAGCTTGGACGGGGTGGGTCTAGGGACTGAAGCTTTCTTT
TRBV5-1	12	NA	NA	TRBJ2-7	CASSLTGFEQYF	TGCGCCAGCAGCTTAACGGGGTTCGAGCAGTACTTC